A selection of T cell receptor beta chains follows, all from one sample in a study of T-cell memory formation after mild COVID-19. TCRdb called the 5' RACE reads again in MiXCR, with one record for every CDR3 protein. The sample holds 250,000 or so distinct CDR3 sequences, 8% to 10% seen once. The specimen sequenced was PBMCs or a T cell subset sorted from them (not recorded which). The receptors here all came from a man between 18 and 29 years old who had mild COVID-19 (a few samples of this study predate the infection). Cell type and time point are not known. Each CDR3 is given with its conserved first and last residue. The D gene is left open where the match is weak. For some rows the clone size is stated as once, few or many, or as a class when expanded; others skip it.

V gene	clone size	D gene	J gene	CDR3 DNA	CDR3 protein
TRBV7-2	.	TRBD2	TRBJ2-5	TGTGCCAGCAGCTTAGTTGTCGGGGGGGCGGAAGAGACCCAGTACTTC	CASSLVVGGAEETQYF
TRBV9	once	TRBD2	TRBJ2-7	TGTGCCAGCAGCGTAGGACTAGCGGGGACCATGAGGCAGTACTTC	CASSVGLAGTMRQYF
TRBV6-4	.	.	TRBJ2-1	TGTGCCAGCAGTATCACCCCTGGGGAGAATGAGCAGTTCTTC	CASSITPGENEQFF
TRBV5-1	few	.	TRBJ2-1	TGCGCCAGCAGCTTGGTAAACAATGAGCAGTTCTTC	CASSLVNNEQFF
TRBV20-1	few	.	TRBJ1-1	TGCGGGGCCTCGAGTGAAGCTTTCTTT	CGASSEAFF
TRBV5-1	.	.	TRBJ1-2	TGCGCCAGCAGCTTGGTGAGGTCTTCCTATGGCTACACCTTC	CASSLVRSSYGYTF
TRBV7-2	few	.	TRBJ1-1	TGTGCCAGCAGCTTAGCGCTAGGGGGGAACACTGAAGCTTTCTTT	CASSLALGGNTEAFF
TRBV7-2	many	.	TRBJ1-5	TGTGCCAGCAGCTTAGTTGAGGGGGATCAGCCCCAGCATTTT	CASSLVEGDQPQHF
TRBV9	many	TRBD1	TRBJ1-2	TGTGCCAGCAGCCTAACAGGGGGGAATGGCTACACCTTC	CASSLTGGNGYTF
TRBV6-2/TRBV6-3	.	TRBD2	TRBJ2-3	TGTGCCAGCAGTTCCACGGGACTAGCGGGGCACCATTATACGCAGTATTTT	CASSSTGLAGHHYTQYF
TRBV6-5	few	.	TRBJ2-3	TGTGCCAGCAGTTCTAGGTCGGGCGGCCGGCTTGGACAAAAAGTACCGCAGTATTTT	CASSSRSGGRLGQKVPQYF
TRBV12-3/TRBV12-4	few	.	TRBJ2-6	TGTGCCAGCAGTAAACAGGGCTGGGCCAACGTCCTGACTTTC	CASSKQGWANVLTF
TRBV27	.	TRBD1	TRBJ2-2	TGTGCCAGCAGGGCGACAGGGTGGAACACCGGGGAGCTGTTTTTT	CASRATGWNTGELFF
TRBV10-3	.	.	TRBJ2-3	TGTGCCATCAGTTCGGACGGACAGCTCACAGATACGCAGTATTTT	CAISSDGQLTDTQYF
TRBV6-5	many	.	TRBJ2-3	TGTGCCAGCAGTCTAGCGCTCGGCACAGATACGCAGTATTTT	CASSLALGTDTQYF
TRBV27	large	TRBD2	TRBJ2-1	TGTGCCACCGGGACTAGAGGGGGGGGTCGGTTCTTC	CATGTRGGGRFF
TRBV12-3/TRBV12-4	many	TRBD2	TRBJ2-7	TGTGCCAGCAACCAAGGGCCGGGAGGGTACGAGCAGTACTTC	CASNQGPGGYEQYF
TRBV7-2	few	TRBD1	TRBJ2-1	TGTGCCAGCAGCTTAAGGGGGCTCTCCTACAATGAGCAGTTCTTC	CASSLRGLSYNEQFF
TRBV20-1	.	.	TRBJ1-1	TGCAGTGCCCCGGACCGGCCGTCAATGAACACTGAAGCTTTCTTT	CSAPDRPSMNTEAFF
TRBV6-6	.	TRBD1	TRBJ2-2	TGTGCCAGCAGTTCCGACAGGGATCGCACCGGGGAACTGTTTTTT	CASSSDRDRTGELFF
TRBV6-5	.	TRBD2	TRBJ2-5	TGTGCCAGCAAAGTCCGGGGGGGTTCGGAGACCCAGTACTTC	CASKVRGGSETQYF
TRBV5-1	many	.	TRBJ2-1	TGCGCCAGCGCGGACAGTATAAGCTCCTACAATGAGCAGTTCTTC	CASADSISSYNEQFF
TRBV6-6	many	.	TRBJ2-5	TGTGCCAGCAGTTACTCCAGGGCGGGGTACCAAGAGACCCAGTACTTC	CASSYSRAGYQETQYF
TRBV7-2	few	.	TRBJ1-1	TGTGCCAGCAGCTTTACGAGGTTGGCTGAAGCTTTCTTT	CASSFTRLAEAFF
TRBV12-3/TRBV12-4	few	.	TRBJ2-1	TGTGCCAGCAGTTTCGACGGTTTGAATGAGCAGTTCTTC	CASSFDGLNEQFF
TRBV12-3/TRBV12-4	few	TRBD2	TRBJ2-2	TGTGCCAGCAGGGGGACTAGCGGGGAACAGAACACCGGGGAGCTGTTTTTT	CASRGTSGEQNTGELFF
TRBV4-1	.	TRBD2	TRBJ2-7	TGCGCCAGCAGCCAAGGAGAACTAGCGGGCGAGCAGTACTTC	CASSQGELAGEQYF
TRBV27	few	.	TRBJ2-1	TGTGCCAGCAGTTTAGTCGCCGCCAATGAGCAGTTCTTC	CASSLVAANEQFF
TRBV7-9	.	.	TRBJ1-4	TGTGCCAGCAGCCGATCGGAGGCAACTAATGAAAAACTGTTTTTT	CASSRSEATNEKLFF
TRBV11-1	few	.	TRBJ2-1	TGTGCCAGCAGCCACGACCTGGAGCAGTTCTTC	CASSHDLEQFF
TRBV5-4	many	TRBD2	TRBJ2-1	TGTGCCAGCGCAGCGGGGGGGCCCAATGAGCAGTTCTTC	CASAAGGPNEQFF
TRBV4-1	.	.	TRBJ2-1	TGCGCCAGCAGCCAAGAAGGGACGGGTGAGCAGTTCTTC	CASSQEGTGEQFF
TRBV19	few	.	TRBJ1-1	TGTGCCAGTCTGAAGAGCACTGAAGCTTTCTTT	CASLKSTEAFF
TRBV20-1	.	.	TRBJ2-7	TGCAGTGCTACTCGGAACTCCTACGAGCAGTACTTC	CSATRNSYEQYF
TRBV10-1	few	TRBD2	TRBJ2-2	TGCGCCAGCAGTGATAGGCAGCGGGGGACGAACACCGGGGAGCTGTTTTTT	CASSDRQRGTNTGELFF
TRBV5-5	many	TRBD1	TRBJ2-1	TGTGCCAGCAGCCCAAGGGACAGGCTATACAATGAGCAGTTCTTC	CASSPRDRLYNEQFF
TRBV20-1	.	TRBD1	TRBJ1-2	TGCAGTGCCCCCGGACAGGGGAACTATGGCTACACCTTC	CSAPGQGNYGYTF
TRBV6-2/TRBV6-3	few	TRBD1	TRBJ1-2	TGTGCCAGCAGTTACTCCTCAGGGGGCACCTATGGCTACACCTTC	CASSYSSGGTYGYTF
TRBV12-3/TRBV12-4	few	TRBD2	TRBJ2-3	TGTGCCAGCAGGTCCGGACTAGCGGGGGCTGCAGGAGATACGCAGTATTTT	CASRSGLAGAAGDTQYF
TRBV5-1	many	.	TRBJ2-7	TGCGCCAGCAGCTCGGAGGGTCGGGGGCGCGTCGAGCAGTACTTC	CASSSEGRGRVEQYF
TRBV3-1	few	TRBD2	TRBJ2-3	TGTGCCAGCAGCCAAGTCGGGCTAGCGGGGAGCACAGATACGCAGTATTTT	CASSQVGLAGSTDTQYF
TRBV5-5	.	TRBD2	TRBJ2-3	TGTGCCAGCAGCTTGGGGCCCACCAGCGGGGGGGCCGATACGCAGTATTTT	CASSLGPTSGGADTQYF
TRBV4-3	few	.	TRBJ2-7	TGCGCCAGCAGCCAAGAATTTATGGGGGGCGGGCAGTACTTC	CASSQEFMGGGQYF